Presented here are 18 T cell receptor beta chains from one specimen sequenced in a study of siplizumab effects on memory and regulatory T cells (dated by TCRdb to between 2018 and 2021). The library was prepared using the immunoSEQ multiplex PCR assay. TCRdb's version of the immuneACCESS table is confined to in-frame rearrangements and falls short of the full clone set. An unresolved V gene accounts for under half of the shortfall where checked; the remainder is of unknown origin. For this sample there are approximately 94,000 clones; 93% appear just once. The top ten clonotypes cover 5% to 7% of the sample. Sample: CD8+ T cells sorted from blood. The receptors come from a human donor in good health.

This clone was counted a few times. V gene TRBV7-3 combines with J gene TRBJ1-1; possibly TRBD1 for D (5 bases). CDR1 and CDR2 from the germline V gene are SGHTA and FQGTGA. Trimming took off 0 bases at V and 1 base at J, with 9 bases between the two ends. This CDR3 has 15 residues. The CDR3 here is CASSLTGAENTEAFF. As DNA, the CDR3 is TGTGCCAGCAGCTTAACAGGGGCGGAGAACACTGAAGCTTTCTTT.

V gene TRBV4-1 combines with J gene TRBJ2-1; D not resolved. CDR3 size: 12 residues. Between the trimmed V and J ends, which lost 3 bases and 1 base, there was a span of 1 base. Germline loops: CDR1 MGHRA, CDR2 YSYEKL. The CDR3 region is CASSQSYNEQFF. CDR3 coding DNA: TGCGCCAGCAGCCAGTCCTACAATGAGCAGTTCTTC.

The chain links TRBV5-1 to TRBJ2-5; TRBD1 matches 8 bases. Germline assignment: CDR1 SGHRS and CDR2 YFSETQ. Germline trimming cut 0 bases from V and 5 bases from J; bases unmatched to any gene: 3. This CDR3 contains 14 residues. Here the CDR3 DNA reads TGCGCCAGCAGCTTGGGACAGGGGTTGGAGACCCAGTACTTC. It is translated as CASSLGQGLETQYF.

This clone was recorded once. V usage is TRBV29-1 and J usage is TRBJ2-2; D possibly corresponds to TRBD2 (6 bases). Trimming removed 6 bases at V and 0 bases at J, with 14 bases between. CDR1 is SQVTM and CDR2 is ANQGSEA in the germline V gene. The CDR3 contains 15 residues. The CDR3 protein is CSVGGTVTNTGELFF. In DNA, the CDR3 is TGCAGCGTCGGAGGGACGGTTACGAACACCGGGGAGCTGTTTTTT.

This CDR3 reads CATTWQNTIYF. The CDR3 DNA follows: TGTGCCACCACGTGGCAAAACACCATATATTTT. The chain employs TRBV6-5 and TRBJ1-3, with D uncertain. Germline loops: CDR1 MNHEY, CDR2 SVGAGI. V shed 10 bases and J shed 6 bases, with 10 bases lying between them. The CDR3 runs to 11 residues.

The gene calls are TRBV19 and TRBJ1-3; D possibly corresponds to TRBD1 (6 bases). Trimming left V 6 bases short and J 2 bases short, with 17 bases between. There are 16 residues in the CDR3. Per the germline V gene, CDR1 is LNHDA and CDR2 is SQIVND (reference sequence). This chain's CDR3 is CASRIPHRVTGNTIYF. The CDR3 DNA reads TGTGCCAGTAGGATCCCCCACAGGGTAACTGGAAACACCATATATTTT.

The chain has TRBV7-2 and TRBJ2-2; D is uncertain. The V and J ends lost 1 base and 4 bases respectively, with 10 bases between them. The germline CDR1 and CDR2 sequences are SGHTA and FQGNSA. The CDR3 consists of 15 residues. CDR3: CASSLGTSTTGELFF. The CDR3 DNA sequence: TGTGCCAGCAGCTTAGGAACGTCTACCACCGGGGAGCTGTTTTTT.

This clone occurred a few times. The CDR3 coding sequence is TGTGCCATAGAAGGTCAGGGGTTGGGCACTGAAGCTTTCTTT. It yields the protein CAIEGQGLGTEAFF. V and J are TRBV2 and TRBJ1-1, with TRBD1 as a possible D gene (6 bases). The CDR3 covers 14 residues. V was shortened by 10 bases and J by 4 bases, with 19 bases between the two germline ends. CDR1 SNHLY and CDR2 FYNNEI come from the germline V gene.

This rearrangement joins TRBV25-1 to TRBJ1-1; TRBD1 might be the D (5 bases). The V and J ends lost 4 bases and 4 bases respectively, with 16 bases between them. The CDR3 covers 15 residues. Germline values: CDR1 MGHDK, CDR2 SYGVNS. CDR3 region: CASSADGGARTEAFF. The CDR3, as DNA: TGTGCCAGCAGTGCGGACGGAGGGGCACGCACTGAAGCTTTCTTT.

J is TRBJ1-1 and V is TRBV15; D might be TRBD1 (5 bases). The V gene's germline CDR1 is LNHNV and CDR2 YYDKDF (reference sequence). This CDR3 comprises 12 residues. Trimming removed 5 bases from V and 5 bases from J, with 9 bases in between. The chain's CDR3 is CATSEGWTEAFF. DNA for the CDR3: TGTGCCACCAGCGAGGGGTGGACTGAAGCTTTCTTT.

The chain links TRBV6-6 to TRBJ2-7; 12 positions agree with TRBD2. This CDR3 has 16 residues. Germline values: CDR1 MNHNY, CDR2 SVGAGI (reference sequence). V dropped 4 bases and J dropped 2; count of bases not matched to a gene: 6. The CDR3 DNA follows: TGTGCCAGCAGTTCAGAACTAGCGGGAGGAGCCTACGAGCAGTACTTC. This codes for CASSSELAGGAYEQYF.

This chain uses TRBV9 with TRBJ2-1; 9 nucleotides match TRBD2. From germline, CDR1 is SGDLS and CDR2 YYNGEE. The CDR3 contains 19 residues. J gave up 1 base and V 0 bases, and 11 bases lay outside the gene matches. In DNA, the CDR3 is TGTGCCAGCAGCGTAGTATCGAGCGGGGGGTTCATTTCCTACAATGAGCAGTTCTTC. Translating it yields CASSVVSSGGFISYNEQFF.

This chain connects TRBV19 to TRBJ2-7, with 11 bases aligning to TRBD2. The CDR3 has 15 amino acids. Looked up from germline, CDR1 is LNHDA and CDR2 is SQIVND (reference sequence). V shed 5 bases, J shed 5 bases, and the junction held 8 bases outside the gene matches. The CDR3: CASSPSSGGLDEQYF. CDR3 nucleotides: TGTGCCAGTAGTCCGTCTAGCGGGGGGCTCGACGAGCAGTACTTC. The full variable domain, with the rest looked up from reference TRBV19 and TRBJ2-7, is DGGITQSPKYLFRKEGQNVTLSCEQNLNHDAMYWYRQDPGQGLRLIYYSQIVNDFQKGDIAEGYSVSREKKESFPLTVTSAQKNPTAFYLCASSPSSGGLDEQYFGPGTRLTVT.

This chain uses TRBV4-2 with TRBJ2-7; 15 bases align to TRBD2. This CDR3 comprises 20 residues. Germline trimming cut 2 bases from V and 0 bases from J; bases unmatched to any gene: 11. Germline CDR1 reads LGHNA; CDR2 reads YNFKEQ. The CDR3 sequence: CASSQTSPGLAGGSSYEQYF. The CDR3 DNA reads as TGTGCCAGCAGCCAAACCTCCCCCGGACTAGCGGGGGGGAGCTCCTACGAGCAGTACTTC.

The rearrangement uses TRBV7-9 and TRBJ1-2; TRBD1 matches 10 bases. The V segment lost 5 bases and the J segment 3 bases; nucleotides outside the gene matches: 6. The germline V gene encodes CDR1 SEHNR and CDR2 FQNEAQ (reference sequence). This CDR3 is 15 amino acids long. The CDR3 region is CASSQAGQGYYGYTF. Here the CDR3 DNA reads TGTGCCAGCAGCCAAGCGGGACAGGGGTACTATGGCTACACCTTC.

The CDR3 reads CASSQGRDLDTEAFF. The CDR3 DNA follows: TGCGCCAGCAGCCAAGGCAGGGATTTGGACACTGAAGCTTTCTTT. The rearrangement links TRBV4-1 to TRBJ1-1; D may be TRBD1 (5 bases). The CDR3 loop spans 15 amino acids. V lost 1 base and J 3 bases, leaving 12 bases between the germline ends. Germline V gene sequence: CDR1 MGHRA, CDR2 YSYEKL.

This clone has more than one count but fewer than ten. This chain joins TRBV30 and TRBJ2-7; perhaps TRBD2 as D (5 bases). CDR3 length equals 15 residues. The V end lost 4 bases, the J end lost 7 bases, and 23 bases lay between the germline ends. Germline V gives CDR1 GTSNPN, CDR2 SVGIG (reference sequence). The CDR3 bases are TGTGCCTGGAAACGGGGATCCGTCAGAGGTCCGGAGCAGTACTTC. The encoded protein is CAWKRGSVRGPEQYF.

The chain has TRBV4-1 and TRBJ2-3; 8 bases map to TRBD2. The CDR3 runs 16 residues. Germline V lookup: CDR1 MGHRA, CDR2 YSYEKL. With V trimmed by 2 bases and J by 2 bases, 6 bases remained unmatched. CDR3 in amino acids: CASSQLAGRYTDTQYF. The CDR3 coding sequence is TGCGCCAGCAGCCAATTAGCGGGGAGGTACACAGATACGCAGTATTTT.